The 27 T cell receptor beta chains below were found in one sample sequenced in a study of cytomegalovirus exposure and HLA in healthy donors. The data were produced by immunoSEQ multiplex PCR, yet TCRdb's version contains in-frame clones alone and is incomplete. The table records approximately 160,000 clones, about 90% of them present only once. Source material: PBMCs. The receptor set was obtained from a young woman in good health and CMV-seropositive.

The rearrangement joins TRBV19 to TRBJ2-2, with 8 bases aligning to TRBD2. The CDR3 runs 15 residues. The germline CDR1 and CDR2 sequences are LNHDA and SQIVND (reference sequence). V lost 5 bases to trimming and J lost 5 bases; unmatched junction nucleotides: 7. The CDR3 spells CASSHPRGGTGELFF. CDR3 DNA: TGTGCCAGTAGTCATCCCCGGGGGGGTACCGGGGAGCTGTTTTTT.

This clone has more than one count but fewer than ten. The chain combines TRBV30 with TRBJ2-5; D ambiguous. V was pared by 2 bases and J by 9 bases, with 13 bases between. CDR3 length: 12 residues. The germline gives CDR1 GTSNPN, CDR2 SVGIG (reference sequence). The CDR3 DNA sequence: TGTGCCTGGAGTTCACAGAAGAGACCCCAGTACTTC. Translation gives CAWSSQKRPQYF. Full variable domain (outside the CDR3, taken from reference TRBV30 and TRBJ2-5): SQTIHQWPATLVQPVGSPLSLECTVEGTSNPNLYWYRQAAGRGLQLLFYSVGIGQISSEVPQNLSASRPQDRQFILSSKKLLLSDSGFYLCAWSSQKRPQYFGPGTRLLVL.

The CDR3 reads CASSQVPGGGHEQYF. The CDR3 coding sequence is TGCGCCAGCAGCCAAGTGCCAGGGGGAGGCCACGAGCAGTACTTC. V and J are TRBV4-1 and TRBJ2-7; perhaps TRBD1 as D (7 bases). Per the germline V gene, CDR1 is MGHRA and CDR2 is YSYEKL. With 1 base removed from V and 5 bases from J, the gap between germline ends came to 15 bases. This CDR3 has 15 residues.

V usage is TRBV28 and J usage is TRBJ2-1; 14 bases map to TRBD2. The germline CDR1 and CDR2 sequences are MDHEN and SYDVKM. Trimming at V came to 8 bases and at J to 0 bases, leaving 0 bases not matched to a gene. There are 15 residues in the CDR3. As DNA, the CDR3 is TGTGCCAGCGGGACTAGCGGGAGCTCCTACAATGAGCAGTTCTTC. Translation: CASGTSGSSYNEQFF.

The chain combines TRBV9 with TRBJ2-7; 7 nucleotides line up with TRBD1. With 3 bases clipped from V and 3 bases from J, the junction kept 12 bases outside the gene matches. Germline CDR1 and CDR2: SGDLS and YYNGEE. This CDR3 is 16 amino acids long. DNA for the CDR3: TGTGCCAGCAGCGCACGCTCGGACAGGTTTGACTACGAGCAGTACTTC. This codes for CASSARSDRFDYEQYF.

The rearrangement uses TRBV7-2 and TRBJ2-1, with a tentative D call TRBD1 (5 bases). Germline V lookup: CDR1 SGHTA, CDR2 FQGNSA. V was clipped by 7 bases and J by 11 bases, with 18 bases between them. CDR3 length: 13 residues. Written as DNA, the CDR3 is TGTGCCAGCACCTCACCAGGGCTCCTCAAGCAGTTCTTC. Translating gives CASTSPGLLKQFF.

With regard to this clone: Other nucleotide sequences from this sample produce the same CDR3. The chain joins TRBV27 to TRBJ2-1; unclear D gene. The CDR3 is 14 amino acids. V was trimmed by 4 bases and J by 0 bases, leaving 7 bases between them. Germline V gene sequence: CDR1 MNHEY, CDR2 SMNVEV (reference sequence). CDR3 bases: TGTGCCAGCAGTTACAGTAGCTCCTACAATGAGCAGTTCTTC. The encoded protein is CASSYSSSYNEQFF.

This clone was seen repeatedly, ten times or more. For the CDR3, the DNA is TGTGCCAGCGGCGACTCTAACTATGGCTACACCTTC. Protein: CASGDSNYGYTF. V gene TRBV2 combines with J gene TRBJ1-2; D ambiguous. V was clipped by 8 bases and J by 0 bases, with 7 bases between them. The CDR3 loop spans 12 amino acids. Looked up from germline, CDR1 is SNHLY and CDR2 is FYNNEI.

The chain has TRBV9 and TRBJ2-3; D unclear. Germline CDR1 and CDR2: SGDLS and YYNGEE. The CDR3 contains 13 residues. V lost 3 bases to trimming and J lost 2 bases, with 7 bases between them. In DNA, the CDR3 is TGTGCCAGCAGCGGGGCCTCCACAGATACGCAGTATTTT. Translation: CASSGASTDTQYF.

The rearrangement links TRBV4-3 to TRBJ2-5; 8 nucleotides agree with TRBD2. The ends lost 5 bases at V and 5 bases at J; junction bases unmatched: 22. Germline V gives CDR1 LGHNA, CDR2 YSLEER. The CDR3 loop spans 19 amino acids. CDR3 coding DNA: TGCGCCAGCAGCGAAGCGTACCCACTACGAGCGGGAGTGAGGGAGACCCAGTACTTC. This translates into CASSEAYPLRAGVRETQYF.

This clone was picked up one time. V gene TRBV7-9 combines with J gene TRBJ2-7; TRBD1 aligns across 10 bases. The J segment lost 2 bases and the V segment lost 1 base, leaving 8 bases of the junction unmatched. There are 17 residues in the CDR3. CDR1 SEHNR and CDR2 FQNEAQ come from the germline V gene (reference sequence). The CDR3 sequence is CASSLGKGTGVPYEQYF. The CDR3 DNA sequence: TGTGCCAGCAGCTTAGGGAAAGGGACAGGGGTTCCCTACGAGCAGTACTTC. Full variable domain (remainder filled in from reference TRBV7-9 and TRBJ2-7): DTGVSQNPRHKITKRGQNVTFRCDPISEHNRLYWYRQTLGQGPEFLTYFQNEAQLEKSRLLSDRFSAERPKGSFSTLEIQRTEQGDSAMYLCASSLGKGTGVPYEQYFGPGTRLTVT.

The J gene is TRBJ2-7, the V gene TRBV4-1; D may be TRBD2 (6 bases). This CDR3 has 13 amino acids. CDR1 MGHRA and CDR2 YSYEKL come from the germline V gene. V was cut by 2 bases and J by 6 bases, with 11 bases left in between. The CDR3 DNA reads as TGCGCCAGCAGCCAACGATGGGGAGGCGAGCAGTACTTC. Translating gives CASSQRWGGEQYF.

The chain joins TRBV28 to TRBJ2-3; 9 nucleotides line up with TRBD2. Trimming at V came to 6 bases and at J to 4 bases, leaving 8 bases not matched to a gene. CDR1 and CDR2 (germline): MDHEN, SYDVKM. The CDR3 covers 15 residues. DNA for the CDR3: TGTGCCAGCAGCCGTAGCGGGAGATTTTCAGATACGCAGTATTTT. Translation: CASSRSGRFSDTQYF.

The chain recombines TRBV28 with TRBJ2-3; tentative D call: TRBD2 (6 bases). The V gene's germline CDR1 is MDHEN and CDR2 SYDVKM. Trimming cost V 6 bases and J 4 bases, with 20 bases left between them. The CDR3 loop spans 16 amino acids. CDR3 DNA: TGTGCCAGCAGGGGGGGAGGCAGGCTAGCGTCAGATACGCAGTATTTT. As protein: CASRGGGRLASDTQYF. The complete variable domain, with remaining parts taken from reference TRBV28 and TRBJ2-3, reads DVKVTQSSRYLVKRTGEKVFLECVQDMDHENMFWYRQDPGLGLRLIYFSYDVKMKEKGDIPEGYSVSREKKERFSLILESASTNQTSMYLCASRGGGRLASDTQYFGPGTRLTVL.

This clone has a single count. The chain employs TRBV27 and TRBJ2-2, with 10 bases fitting TRBD1. With 6 bases clipped from V and 7 bases from J, the junction kept 2 bases outside the gene matches. The CDR3 sequence is 13 residues long. In germline, CDR1 is MNHEY, CDR2 SMNVEV (reference sequence). CDR3 sequence (DNA): TGTGCCAGCAGCGGGACAGGGGTCGGGGAGCTGTTTTTT. This gives the protein CASSGTGVGELFF.

This chain joins TRBV5-6 and TRBJ2-2, with 7 bases that match TRBD1. Trimming took 1 base from V and 4 from J; bases not matched to a gene: 7. The CDR3 is made up of 16 amino acids. Germline CDR1 and CDR2: SGHDT and YYEEEE. The CDR3 is CASSLPGQAGTGELFF. Here the CDR3 DNA reads TGTGCCAGCAGCTTGCCCGGACAGGCGGGCACCGGGGAGCTGTTTTTT.

V is TRBV5-1 and J is TRBJ1-6; the match to TRBD1 covers 12 bases. Germline loops: CDR1 SGHRS, CDR2 YFSETQ. V lost 4 bases and J lost 10; bases outside the gene matches: 9. The length of the CDR3 is 16 residues. CDR3 in amino acids: CASSDRDRGRGSPLHF. The CDR3 coding sequence is TGCGCCAGCAGCGACCGGGACAGGGGGCGCGGATCACCCCTCCACTTT.

This sequence joins TRBV5-4 and TRBJ2-3; D is possibly TRBD1 (5 bases). Germline CDR1 SGHNT, CDR2 YYREEE (reference sequence). Trimming shortened V by 0 bases and J by 4 bases, and 9 bases separated the two germline ends. The CDR3 has 14 residues. CDR3 nucleotides: TGTGCCAGCAGCTTGGGGGTGGGGCCAGATACGCAGTATTTT. Its protein is CASSLGVGPDTQYF.

This chain links TRBV28 with TRBJ1-2; D gene unclear. The CDR3 totals 16 residues. V was trimmed by 6 bases and J by 6 bases, leaving 23 bases between them. The V gene's germline CDR1 is MDHEN and CDR2 SYDVKM. For the CDR3, the DNA is TGTGCCAGCAGCGCCCCGGCGGTTCCGGGAATGGATGGCTACACCTTC. Its protein product is CASSAPAVPGMDGYTF.

The chain recombines TRBV27 with TRBJ2-7; D might be TRBD2 (6 bases). Per the germline V gene, CDR1 is MNHEY and CDR2 is SMNVEV (reference sequence). The length of the CDR3 is 16 residues. Trimming removed 3 bases at V and 4 bases at J, with 19 bases between. CDR3 sequence reads: CASSFPIDSGLYEQYF. Here the CDR3 DNA reads TGTGCCAGCAGTTTCCCTATAGATAGCGGCCTATACGAGCAGTACTTC.

Points on this clone: The same CDR3 also results from other DNA sequences found in this sample. The chain links TRBV4-2 to TRBJ2-5; D possibly corresponds to TRBD1 (6 bases). This CDR3 is built from 15 residues. Trimming left V 0 bases short and J 1 base short, with 9 bases between. Germline CDR1 reads LGHNA; CDR2 reads YNFKEQ. The CDR3: CASSQDTGIQETQYF. The CDR3 DNA reads as TGTGCCAGCAGCCAAGATACAGGGATCCAAGAGACCCAGTACTTC.

The J gene is TRBJ1-2, the V gene TRBV6-5, with TRBD1 matching 9 bases. The CDR3 is 13 amino acids. V shed 6 bases, J shed 6 bases, and the junction held 5 bases outside the gene matches. Germline values: CDR1 MNHEY, CDR2 SVGAGI. CDR3: CASRVQGAHGYTF. The CDR3 DNA is TGTGCCAGCAGGGTACAGGGGGCGCATGGCTACACCTTC.

This clone was recorded only once. The CDR3 loop is CSVRDRGYTGGYTF. The CDR3 bases are TGCAGCGTCCGGGACAGGGGGTATACTGGTGGCTACACCTTC. The chain is built from TRBV29-1 and TRBJ1-2, with TRBD1 matching over 11 bases. V was clipped by 6 bases and J by 7 bases; unmatched bases: 10. This CDR3 comprises 14 residues. Germline V gene lookup returns CDR1 SQVTM and CDR2 ANQGSEA.

The rearrangement joins TRBV28 to TRBJ2-1; no reliable D call. V lost 4 bases and J lost 5, with 9 bases in between. The CDR3 consists of 13 residues. Germline loops: CDR1 MDHEN, CDR2 SYDVKM. This CDR3 reads CASSYWPDNEQFF. Here the CDR3 DNA reads TGTGCCAGCAGTTATTGGCCCGACAATGAGCAGTTCTTC.

The V and J genes are TRBV18 and TRBJ2-1; TRBD1 is a possible D gene (5 bases). Trimming cost V 3 bases and J 8 bases, with 17 bases left between them. CDR3 size: 15 residues. Germline V gives CDR1 KGHSH, CDR2 LQKENI. The CDR3: CASSPFQGSRDEQFF. CDR3 bases: TGTGCCAGCTCACCTTTCCAGGGTTCACGGGATGAGCAGTTCTTC.

The chain couples TRBV6-5 to TRBJ2-7; D ambiguous. V shed 4 bases and J shed 3 bases, with 4 bases lying between them. Germline lookup yields CDR1 MNHEY and CDR2 SVGAGI. There are 11 residues in the CDR3. CDR3 nucleotide sequence: TGTGCCAGCAGTTCATTCTACGAGCAGTACTTC. Its translation is CASSSFYEQYF.

The chain employs TRBV28 and TRBJ2-5, with 8 bases identical to TRBD1. The J segment lost 2 bases and the V segment lost 6 bases, leaving 14 bases of the junction unmatched. Germline V lookup: CDR1 MDHEN, CDR2 SYDVKM. CDR3 length: 17 residues. As DNA, the CDR3 is TGTGCCAGCAGCATCGACAGGGGACGAGGGAAACAAGAGACCCAGTACTTC. Translated, it gives CASSIDRGRGKQETQYF.